Below are 27 T cell receptor beta chains sequenced from a single sample in a study of T-cell memory formation after mild COVID-19. TCRdb fed the 5' RACE reads into MiXCR, producing one record per CDR3 protein. This sample has about 200,000 distinct CDR3 sequences, with around 9.5% found just once. Specimen: PBMCs or a T cell subset sorted from them (not recorded which). The receptors were gathered from a man aged 18 to 35 who had mild COVID-19 (a few samples of this study predate the infection). Cell type and time point are not known.

This clonotype was observed a few times. The rearrangement joins TRBV12-1 to TRBJ2-3; TRBD1, the D gene given by the table, was not confirmed from the DNA. TRBV12-1 is noted as a pseudogene. The CDR3 covers 18 residues. The CDR3 region has the DNA TGTGCCAGCAGCTTTAACTCAGGACGGGGGCCGGGCGTCGATACGCAGTATTTT. It yields the protein CASSFNSGRGPGVDTQYF.

J is TRBJ2-1 and V is TRBV12-3 or TRBV12-4, with D maybe TRBD2 (6 bases). With 2 bases removed from V and 7 bases from J, the gap between germline ends came to 15 bases. This CDR3 region has 15 residues. The CDR3 sequence: CASSLPGLGGNEQFF. The CDR3 DNA reads TGTGCCAGCAGTTTACCTGGACTTGGAGGGAATGAGCAGTTCTTC.

J is TRBJ2-7 and V is TRBV18, with D maybe TRBD2 (6 bases). The CDR3 totals 12 residues. Trimming left V 6 bases short and J 10 bases short, with 16 bases between. Germline V gives CDR1 KGHSH, CDR2 LQKENI. CDR3 loop: CASSPTLGTQYF. The CDR3 nucleotides read TGTGCCAGCTCTCCGACACTCGGGACTCAGTACTTC.

This chain links TRBV7-9 with TRBJ1-2, with D uncertain. This CDR3 contains 15 residues. CDR1 is SEHNR, CDR2 FQNEAQ, per germline (reference sequence). Trimming cost V 7 bases and J 4 bases, with 19 bases left between them. CDR3 loop: CASTLGPDAGYGYTF. For the CDR3, the DNA is TGTGCCAGCACTCTCGGTCCCGATGCTGGCTATGGCTACACCTTC.

This clonotype was observed a handful of times. The rearrangement uses TRBV5-1 and TRBJ2-5; no definite D call. Germline assignment: CDR1 SGHRS and CDR2 YFSETQ. The CDR3 has 16 amino acids. V dropped 9 bases and J dropped 5 bases, with 26 bases sitting between them. The CDR3 region is CATSAGFSLQAETQYF. The CDR3 coding sequence is TGCGCCACCTCAGCTGGCTTCTCCCTCCAAGCGGAGACCCAGTACTTC.

This clonotype was counted between two and nine times. The V gene is TRBV5-1, the J gene TRBJ2-5; TRBD1 is a possible D gene (5 bases). V shed 7 bases and J shed 2 bases, with 15 bases lying between them. The CDR3 spans 14 residues. CDR1 is SGHRS and CDR2 is YFSETQ in the germline V gene. The CDR3 loop is CASRWVTEQETQYF. In DNA, the CDR3 is TGCGCCAGCCGGTGGGTGACAGAACAAGAGACCCAGTACTTC.

J is TRBJ2-3 and V is TRBV28, with TRBD2 identical over 12 bases. The CDR3 runs 17 residues. Germline V gene sequence: CDR1 MDHEN, CDR2 SYDVKM. The J segment lost 0 bases and the V segment lost 7 bases, leaving 8 bases of the junction unmatched. The CDR3 sequence: CASTLAGGILSTDTQYF. The CDR3 coding sequence is TGTGCCAGCACGCTAGCGGGGGGGATATTAAGCACAGATACGCAGTATTTT.

This clonotype has ten or more counts. The gene calls are TRBV5-5 and TRBJ2-7; D call uncertain. The CDR3 runs 15 residues. Trimming pared 1 base from V and 0 bases from J, leaving 11 bases between. Per the germline V gene, CDR1 is SGHKS and CDR2 is YYEKEE (reference sequence). The CDR3: CASSLLTQPSYEQYV. The CDR3 bases are TGTGCCAGCAGCTTGTTAACCCAGCCCTCCTACGAGCAGTACGTC.

The chain links TRBV7-2 to TRBJ1-5; D perhaps matches TRBD1 (5 bases). Germline CDR1 is SGHTA and CDR2 is FQGNSA. This CDR3 is 14 amino acids long. V was shortened by 5 bases and J by 4 bases, with 12 bases between the two germline ends. CDR3 nucleotides: TGTGCCAGCAGCGGAGGGCAGGGTAATCAGCCCCAGCATTTT. Its protein product is CASSGGQGNQPQHF.

This clonotype was seen repeatedly, ten times or more. This rearrangement joins TRBV12-3 or TRBV12-4 to TRBJ2-3, with 9 bases matching TRBD1. V was clipped by 8 bases and J by 5 bases; unmatched bases: 8. The CDR3 contains 14 residues. CDR3 DNA: TGTGCCAGCTCGGGGGACAGGGTAGGAGATACGCAGTATTTT. Translation gives CASSGDRVGDTQYF.

A few counts support this clonotype. The J gene is TRBJ1-2, the V gene TRBV20-1; TRBD1 matches 9 bases. The CDR3 is made up of 13 amino acids. Germline-derived CDR1 and CDR2 are DFQATT and SNEGSKA (reference sequence). V lost 3 bases, J lost 6 bases, and 5 bases stayed unmatched. CDR3 sequence: CSARGTGGDGYTF. The CDR3 DNA reads as TGCAGTGCTAGGGGAACAGGGGGCGATGGCTACACCTTC.

This clonotype was seen repeatedly, ten times or more. The chain uses TRBV7-2 and TRBJ2-3; 11 bases fit TRBD2. CDR3 length: 14 residues. From germline, CDR1 is SGHTA and CDR2 FQGNSA. Unmatched junction bases numbered 0, after V lost 3 bases and J lost 4 bases. This chain's CDR3 is CASSFSGGADTQYF. CDR3 coding DNA: TGTGCCAGCAGCTTTAGCGGGGGGGCAGATACGCAGTATTTT.

The chain's CDR3 is CASGTAGANVLTF. The CDR3, as DNA: TGTGCCAGCGGGACAGCTGGGGCCAACGTCCTGACTTTC. The genes are TRBV6-2 or TRBV6-3 and TRBJ2-6, with 7 bases identical to TRBD1. The CDR3 sequence is 13 residues long. Germline values: CDR1 MNHEY, CDR2 SVGEGT. V shed 8 bases, J shed 2 bases, and the junction held 0 bases outside the gene matches.

This clonotype came up a few times. The J gene is TRBJ2-5, the V gene TRBV20-1; D unclear. From germline, CDR1 is DFQATT and CDR2 SNEGSKA (reference sequence). The CDR3 runs to 9 residues. V gave up 3 bases and J gave up 7 bases, with 3 bases separating them. Here the CDR3 reads CSARGTQYF. CDR3 bases: TGCAGTGCTAGGGGGACCCAGTACTTC.

Here the CDR3 reads CATCPRRAGETQYF. The DNA for the CDR3 is TGTGCCACCTGCCCCCGGCGGGCGGGAGAGACCCAGTACTTC. The chain has TRBV7-2 and TRBJ2-5; tentative D call: TRBD2 (5 bases). The V end lost 10 bases, the J end lost 4 bases, and 19 bases lay between the germline ends. This CDR3 region has 14 residues. Germline-derived CDR1 and CDR2 are SGHTA and FQGNSA. The full variable domain, with the rest looked up from reference TRBV7-2 and TRBJ2-5, is GAGVSQSPSNKVTEKGKDVELRCDPISGHTALYWYRQSLGQGLEFLIYFQGNSAPDKSGLPSDRFSAERTGGSVSTLTIQRTQQEDSAVYLCATCPRRAGETQYFGPGTRLLVL.

The chain joins TRBV7-6 to TRBJ2-7, with a weak D call TRBD2 (6 bases). V was shortened by 2 bases and J by 0 bases, with 8 bases between the two germline ends. Looked up from germline, CDR1 is SGHVS and CDR2 is FNYEAQ. The CDR3 runs 14 residues. The CDR3 coding sequence is TGTGCCAGCAGCTTAAGGCGGGGCTCCTACGAGCAGTACTTC. Amino acid sequence: CASSLRRGSYEQYF. Combining the CDR3 with reference TRBV7-6 and TRBJ2-7 gives the whole variable domain GAGVSQSPRYKVTKRGQDVALRCDPISGHVSLYWYRQALGQGPEFLTYFNYEAQQDKSGLPNDRFSAERPEGSISTLTIQRTEQRDSAMYRCASSLRRGSYEQYFGPGTRLTVT.

This clonotype has a count of ten or more. The rearrangement uses TRBV7-9 and TRBJ2-7; D might be TRBD2 (5 bases). Between the trimmed V and J ends, which lost 1 base and 7 bases, there was a span of 11 bases. CDR1 and CDR2 (germline): SEHNR, FQNEAQ (reference sequence). The CDR3 is 13 amino acids. The CDR3 sequence is CASSLGRLAEQYV. In DNA, the CDR3 is TGTGCCAGCAGCTTAGGGAGGTTAGCGGAGCAGTACGTC.

Many counts were recorded for this clonotype. The chain joins TRBV4-3 to TRBJ2-7; D possibly uses TRBD1 or TRBD2 (5 bases each). V was shortened by 3 bases and J by 0 bases, with 9 bases between the two germline ends. The CDR3 consists of 14 residues. The germline V gene encodes CDR1 LGHNA and CDR2 YSLEER. This CDR3 reads CASSQGPNSYEQYF. DNA for the CDR3: TGCGCCAGCAGCCAGGGACCGAACTCCTACGAGCAGTACTTC.

This clonotype showed up many times. The chain has TRBV7-2 and TRBJ1-4; D remains unclear. CDR3 length: 17 residues. Germline loops: CDR1 SGHTA, CDR2 FQGNSA. The V gene lost 5 bases and the J gene lost 4 bases, with 20 bases spanning the gap. The CDR3 reads CASSPRRGLYYNEKLFF. The DNA of the CDR3 is TGTGCCAGCAGCCCGCGACGAGGACTATACTATAATGAAAAACTGTTTTTT.

The chain joins TRBV7-3 to TRBJ2-2, with TRBD1 matching over 7 bases. V shed 5 bases, J shed 5 bases, and the junction held 8 bases outside the gene matches. This CDR3 has 15 amino acids. Germline V CDR1 and CDR2: SGHTA, FQGTGA. The CDR3 nucleotides read TGTGCCAGCAGCCCAGACAGGGTCGGGACCGGGGAGCTGTTTTTT. Protein product: CASSPDRVGTGELFF.

This clonotype was seen a handful of times. This sequence joins TRBV4-1 and TRBJ1-1; D ambiguous. Per the germline V gene, CDR1 is MGHRA and CDR2 is YSYEKL. CDR3 length equals 14 residues. Trimming took off 1 base at V and 6 bases at J, with 12 bases between the two ends. Here the CDR3 reads CASSQAGDGAEAFF. CDR3 sequence (DNA): TGCGCCAGCAGCCAAGCCGGGGATGGGGCTGAAGCTTTCTTT.

This clonotype came up a few times. The genes are TRBV4-1 and TRBJ2-3; perhaps TRBD1 as D (6 bases). This CDR3 region has 16 residues. V shed 4 bases and J shed 6 bases, with 20 bases lying between them. Per germline, CDR1 MGHRA and CDR2 YSYEKL. CDR3 protein: CASSPNYRVGRDTQYF. The CDR3 nucleotides read TGCGCCAGCAGCCCTAATTACAGGGTCGGTAGGGATACGCAGTATTTT.

The V and J genes are TRBV20-1 and TRBJ2-4; 7 bases are a match to TRBD2. This CDR3 is 14 amino acids long. CDR1 and CDR2 from the germline V gene are DFQATT and SNEGSKA (reference sequence). V lost 4 bases and J lost 4; bases outside the gene matches: 7. The CDR3 DNA reads TGCAGTGCTAAACTAGCGAAAGGAAAAAACATTCAGTACTTC. Translated, it gives CSAKLAKGKNIQYF.

In its sample, this clonotype was seen a few times. The chain combines TRBV5-1 with TRBJ2-3; no clear D. The germline V gene has CDR1 SGHRS and CDR2 YFSETQ. The CDR3 loop spans 14 amino acids. V was clipped by 5 bases and J by 5 bases, with 15 bases between them. In DNA, the CDR3 is TGCGCCAGCAGAGCCGGAAGGATTATAGATACGCAGTATTTT. It encodes CASRAGRIIDTQYF.

This chain uses TRBV2 with TRBJ2-7; weak D call: TRBD1 (8 bases). Germline-derived CDR1 and CDR2 are SNHLY and FYNNEI. V was cut by 8 bases and J by 3 bases, with 17 bases left in between. The CDR3 runs 14 residues. The CDR3 DNA sequence: TGTGCCAGCCGGGGGGCAGGGGGCTTCTACGAGCAGTACGTC. It yields the protein CASRGAGGFYEQYV.

A few counts support this clonotype. The V gene is TRBV6-2 or TRBV6-3, the J gene TRBJ1-2; D unclear. V gave up 2 bases and J gave up 6 bases, with 7 bases separating them. The CDR3 consists of 12 residues. The germline V gene has CDR1 MNHEY and CDR2 SVGEGT. CDR3 sequence: CASSYPSDGYTF. For the CDR3, the DNA is TGTGCCAGCAGTTACCCGTCGGATGGCTACACCTTC.

There are a few counts of this clonotype. V is TRBV20-1 and J is TRBJ2-3; no clear D gene. V lost 3 bases to trimming and J lost 1 base, with 11 bases between them. Germline assignment: CDR1 DFQATT and CDR2 SNEGSKA (reference sequence). The CDR3 spans 14 residues. The CDR3: CSARLRQGTDTQYF. CDR3 DNA sequence: TGCAGTGCTAGGCTTCGGCAGGGCACAGATACGCAGTATTTT.